Each of the 32 T cell receptor beta chains below was sequenced from the same sample in a study of cytomegalovirus exposure and HLA in healthy donors. PCR employed 60 Vbeta and 13 Jbeta primers. TCRdb's copy holds only in-frame clones and misses some; the assay was immunoSEQ multiplex PCR. This sample contains 85,000 to 110,000 clones. Sequenced: PBMCs. The source of these receptors is a middle-aged man in good health and CMV-seronegative.

The rearrangement links TRBV19 to TRBJ1-3, with D possibly being TRBD1 (5 bases). Per germline, CDR1 LNHDA and CDR2 SQIVND (reference sequence). Trimming took 6 bases from V and 7 from J, leaving 19 bases between them. The CDR3 has 15 amino acids. CDR3 sequence (DNA): TGTGCCAGTAGCCGCCTCGGGACTAGAGGCAACACCATATATTTT. Translating it yields CASSRLGTRGNTIYF. Filled out from reference TRBV19 and TRBJ1-3, the complete variable domain reads DGGITQSPKYLFRKEGQNVTLSCEQNLNHDAMYWYRQDPGQGLRLIYYSQIVNDFQKGDIAEGYSVSREKKESFPLTVTSAQKNPTAFYLCASSRLGTRGNTIYFGEGSWLTVV.

V is TRBV10-2 and J is TRBJ2-2, with D unresolved. Per germline, CDR1 WSHSY and CDR2 SAAADI. The CDR3 runs 13 residues. V lost 6 bases to trimming and J lost 4 bases, with 9 bases between them. The CDR3 nucleotides read TGCGCCAGCAGGGGCCAGCTCACCGGGGAGCTGTTTTTT. Protein product: CASRGQLTGELFF.

The J gene is TRBJ1-1, the V gene TRBV4-2; 12 nucleotides match TRBD1. The CDR3 has 16 residues. CDR1 and CDR2 (germline): LGHNA, YNFKEQ. V lost 2 bases and J lost 6; bases outside the gene matches: 7. The CDR3 sequence: CASSQPVGQGASEAFF. The DNA for the CDR3 is TGTGCCAGCAGCCAACCTGTGGGACAGGGGGCTTCTGAAGCTTTCTTT.

This chain links TRBV7-2 with TRBJ2-7; weak D call: TRBD1 (6 bases). V was cut by 3 bases and J by 3 bases, with 12 bases left in between. Germline values: CDR1 SGHTA, CDR2 FQGNSA. The CDR3 covers 14 residues. Here the CDR3 DNA reads TGTGCCAGCAGCTTCGGGCAGGGGAACTACGAGCAGTACTTC. Amino acids: CASSFGQGNYEQYF.

The gene calls are TRBV30 and TRBJ2-3; 11 positions match TRBD2. Germline values: CDR1 GTSNPN, CDR2 SVGIG (reference sequence). With V trimmed by 5 bases and J by 4 bases, 5 bases remained unmatched. This CDR3 spans 14 amino acids. The CDR3 DNA is TGTGCCTGGGGGGGGACTAGCGGCCCAGATACGCAGTATTTT. Translation: CAWGGTSGPDTQYF.

The rearrangement joins TRBV6-1 to TRBJ1-2, with D uncertain. The CDR3 totals 14 residues. The V end lost 2 bases, the J end lost 0 bases, and 7 bases lay between the germline ends. CDR1 is MNHNS, CDR2 SASEGT, per germline. This CDR3 is CASSEIPSNYGYTF. CDR3 DNA: TGTGCCAGCAGTGAAATTCCGTCTAACTATGGCTACACCTTC.

The CDR3 sequence is CAWSYDRGAGEKLFF. The CDR3, as DNA: TGTGCCTGGAGTTACGACAGGGGGGCGGGTGAAAAACTGTTTTTT. This chain joins TRBV30 and TRBJ1-4, with 9 bases matching TRBD1. Looked up from germline, CDR1 is GTSNPN and CDR2 is SVGIG (reference sequence). This CDR3 is 15 amino acids long. V shed 2 bases and J 7 bases; nucleotides not matched to a gene: 8.

This chain links TRBV15 with TRBJ2-3; 7 bases are a match to TRBD2. In germline, CDR1 is LNHNV, CDR2 YYDKDF (reference sequence). This CDR3 is built from 15 residues. J was trimmed by 4 bases and V by 0 bases; bases with no gene match: 4. For the CDR3, the DNA is TGTGCCACCAGCAGAGATGAGAGCGGGGCAGATACGCAGTATTTT. Encoded protein: CATSRDESGADTQYF.

This sequence joins TRBV29-1 and TRBJ2-2; TRBD1 agrees at 10 bases. Germline CDR1 SQVTM, CDR2 ANQGSEA. This CDR3 region has 13 residues. J gave up 7 bases and V 6 bases, and 5 bases lay outside the gene matches. In nucleotides, the CDR3 is TGCAGCGTAGGACAGGGGGTCAGCGGGGAGCTGTTTTTT. Amino acid sequence: CSVGQGVSGELFF.

V and J are TRBV9 and TRBJ1-5, with D perhaps TRBD1 (6 bases). The germline CDR1 and CDR2 sequences are SGDLS and YYNGEE. The germline V and J ends were trimmed by 4 bases and 0 bases, with 11 bases remaining between them. There are 15 residues in the CDR3. The CDR3 region has the DNA TGTGCCAGCAGCAATGGACAGTATAGCAATCAGCCCCAGCATTTT. This sequence encodes CASSNGQYSNQPQHF.

The chain links TRBV5-4 to TRBJ2-1; D perhaps matches TRBD2 (6 bases). Germline values: CDR1 SGHNT, CDR2 YYREEE (reference sequence). The CDR3 has 16 residues. Trimming pared 4 bases from V and 6 bases from J, leaving 20 bases between. CDR3 bases: TGTGCCAGCAGCGCGTACGTCGGGGGTTATCTCAATGAGCAGTTCTTC. It is translated as CASSAYVGGYLNEQFF.

The rearrangement uses TRBV7-2 and TRBJ2-6, with no clear D. The CDR3 has 16 amino acids. Trimming took 5 bases from V and 0 from J, leaving 11 bases between them. Germline V gives CDR1 SGHTA, CDR2 FQGNSA. The CDR3 loop reads CASSPTVSSGANVLTF. The DNA for the CDR3 is TGTGCCAGCAGCCCCACAGTGTCCTCTGGGGCCAACGTCCTGACTTTC. Full variable domain (remainder filled in from reference TRBV7-2 and TRBJ2-6): GAGVSQSPSNKVTEKGKDVELRCDPISGHTALYWYRQSLGQGLEFLIYFQGNSAPDKSGLPSDRFSAERTGGSVSTLTIQRTQQEDSAVYLCASSPTVSSGANVLTFGAGSRLTVL.

The chain joins TRBV5-6 to TRBJ1-6, with TRBD1 identical over 7 bases. The CDR3 is 16 residues long. V lost 4 bases and J lost 7; bases outside the gene matches: 11. Germline V gene sequence: CDR1 SGHDT, CDR2 YYEEEE. The CDR3 region is CASSMQRGLRNSPLHF. CDR3 bases: TGTGCCAGCAGCATGCAGAGGGGGCTTCGAAATTCACCCCTCCACTTT.

Comment on this clone: The same CDR3 is also encoded by other DNA sequences in this sample. The chain joins TRBV7-9 to TRBJ2-7; D ambiguous. The CDR3 is 11 amino acids. The germline gives CDR1 SEHNR, CDR2 FQNEAQ (reference sequence). The germline V and J ends were trimmed by 5 bases and 0 bases, with 2 bases remaining between them. CDR3 bases: TGTGCCAGCAGCCTCTCCTACGAGCAGTACTTC. Translated, it gives CASSLSYEQYF.

This rearrangement joins TRBV5-1 to TRBJ2-2; 9 bases fit TRBD2. CDR1 SGHRS and CDR2 YFSETQ come from the germline V gene. The CDR3 is 14 amino acids. The V segment lost 7 bases and the J segment 5 bases; nucleotides outside the gene matches: 6. CDR3 nucleotides: TGCGCCAGCGACGGGCTAGCGGGAACCGGGGAGCTGTTTTTT. Its protein product is CASDGLAGTGELFF. Based on the CDR3 plus reference TRBV5-1 and TRBJ2-2, the full variable domain is KAGVTQTPRYLIKTRGQQVTLSCSPISGHRSVSWYQQTPGQGLQFLFEYFSETQRNKGNFPGRFSGRQFSNSRSEMNVSTLELGDSALYLCASDGLAGTGELFFGEGSRLTVL.

V gene TRBV4-3 combines with J gene TRBJ1-2, with 7 positions matching TRBD1. The CDR3 consists of 13 residues. V shed 2 bases and J 5 bases; nucleotides not matched to a gene: 2. Germline values: CDR1 LGHNA, CDR2 YSLEER. CDR3 coding DNA: TGCGCCAGCAGCCAACAACAGGGGTATGGCTACACCTTC. Protein product: CASSQQQGYGYTF.

The genes are TRBV30 and TRBJ2-6; 14 positions match TRBD2. V dropped 1 base and J dropped 2; count of bases not matched to a gene: 1. There are 17 residues in the CDR3. Germline CDR1 is GTSNPN and CDR2 is SVGIG (reference sequence). The CDR3 nucleotides are TGTGCCTGGAGTGGGGGACTAGCGGGAGCTGGGGCCAACGTCCTGACTTTC. Translating it yields CAWSGGLAGAGANVLTF.

The chain employs TRBV6-1 and TRBJ2-5; 7 nucleotides align to TRBD1. The J call may be faulty, since TRBJ2-7 better matches the DNA end. The germline V gene has CDR1 MNHNS and CDR2 SASEGT. The CDR3 sequence is 15 residues long. Written as DNA, the CDR3 is TGTGCCAGCAGTTCCGGGACAGCTAACTCCTACGAGCAGTACTTC. Its protein is CASSSGTANSYEQYF.

V gene TRBV25-1 combines with J gene TRBJ2-7; 7 bases are a match to TRBD1. Trimming at V came to 3 bases and at J to 5 bases, leaving 7 bases not matched to a gene. The CDR3 has 14 residues. CDR1 and CDR2 (germline): MGHDK, SYGVNS. This CDR3 is CASSDRDRDHEQYF. The CDR3, as DNA: TGTGCCAGCAGTGACCGAGACAGGGACCACGAGCAGTACTTC.

The rearrangement links TRBV19 to TRBJ1-5; 9 bases match TRBD1. Germline V lookup: CDR1 LNHDA, CDR2 SQIVND (reference sequence). The V segment lost 8 bases and the J segment 7 bases; nucleotides outside the gene matches: 6. The CDR3 consists of 13 residues. CDR3 protein: CASRDREFQPQHF. CDR3 sequence (DNA): TGTGCCAGTCGGGACAGGGAATTCCAGCCCCAGCATTTT.

The chain combines TRBV4-3 with TRBJ2-1; 7 bases are shared with TRBD1. V lost 0 bases to trimming and J lost 2 bases; unmatched junction nucleotides: 4. This CDR3 has 16 amino acids. Germline-derived CDR1 and CDR2 are LGHNA and YSLEER. Written as DNA, the CDR3 is TGCGCCAGCAGCCAAGAAGAGGGGACAGCCTACAATGAGCAGTTCTTC. Its translation: CASSQEEGTAYNEQFF.

The V and J genes are TRBV6-6 and TRBJ1-4, with D hard to call. V gave up 4 bases and J gave up 2 bases, with 11 bases separating them. The CDR3 is 15 amino acids. Looked up from germline, CDR1 is MNHNY and CDR2 is SVGAGI (reference sequence). CDR3 residues: CASSSTSGTNEKLFF. CDR3 nucleotide sequence: TGTGCCAGCAGTTCGACTTCCGGCACTAATGAAAAACTGTTTTTT.

The chain recombines TRBV5-4 with TRBJ1-2; possible D gene TRBD1, 6 bases. Germline V gene data show CDR1 as SGHNT and CDR2 as YYREEE (reference sequence). The CDR3 length is 13 residues. CDR3 DNA sequence: TGTGCATATCAGAAGGGGGCTAACTATGGCTACACCTTC. Its protein is CAYQKGANYGYTF.

The chain employs TRBV5-1 and TRBJ2-5; D gene uncertain. CDR1 and CDR2 (germline): SGHRS, YFSETQ. CDR3 length: 13 amino acids. V lost 0 bases and J 5 bases, leaving 8 bases between the germline ends. CDR3: CASSLDRRETQYF. For the CDR3, the DNA is TGCGCCAGCAGCTTGGATCGCCGGGAGACCCAGTACTTC.

The chain couples TRBV19 to TRBJ2-1, with D possibly TRBD1 on 5 matching bases. Trimming pared 9 bases from V and 0 bases from J, leaving 15 bases between. The CDR3 is made up of 15 amino acids. Germline V gene sequence: CDR1 LNHDA, CDR2 SQIVND (reference sequence). CDR3 nucleotides: TGTGCCAGCACTCCCGACAGAAGCTCCTACAATGAGCAGTTCTTC. The encoded protein is CASTPDRSSYNEQFF.

The chain joins TRBV2 to TRBJ1-1; D is undetermined. The CDR3 covers 12 residues. Per germline, CDR1 SNHLY and CDR2 FYNNEI. The V gene lost 5 bases and the J gene lost 4 bases, with 8 bases spanning the gap. The CDR3 coding sequence is TGTGCCAGCAGTCCTCGCGTCACTGAAGCTTTCTTT. It translates to CASSPRVTEAFF.

Remarks on this clone: One end of the junction fails to match germline, which may point to a read error. The rearrangement links TRBV4-3 to TRBJ2-5; D might be TRBD1 (6 bases). The end of the DNA fits TRBJ2-7 better, so the J call may be wrong. CDR3 length: 20 residues. Germline V lookup: CDR1 LGHNA, CDR2 YSLEER. CDR3 sequence (DNA): TGCGCCAGCACCCAACTCTGCTTGGGGAACACACCAGGGGACAACTACGAGCAGTACTTC. This translates into CASTQLCLGNTPGDNYEQYF.

The rearrangement uses TRBV6-4 and TRBJ1-4; maybe TRBD1 (5 bases). V gave up 7 bases and J gave up 0 bases, with 21 bases separating them. This CDR3 comprises 18 residues. Looked up from germline, CDR1 is MRHNA and CDR2 is SNTAGT. CDR3 loop: CASNFFSGRAATNEKLFF. The CDR3 region has the DNA TGTGCCAGCAATTTCTTCTCTGGCAGGGCAGCAACTAATGAAAAACTGTTTTTT.

V is TRBV25-1 and J is TRBJ2-1, with TRBD1 as a possible D gene (5 bases). Germline V gives CDR1 MGHDK, CDR2 SYGVNS. The CDR3 is 12 amino acids. Trimming removed 7 bases at V and 7 bases at J, with 11 bases between. CDR3 in DNA: TGTGCCAGCACCGGACCAGGGAATGAGCAGTTCTTC. Translation gives CASTGPGNEQFF.

A remark on this clone: Additional DNA sequences in this sample encode the identical CDR3. This chain links TRBV5-1 with TRBJ2-2, with 7 nucleotides matching TRBD1. Germline trimming cut 4 bases from V and 3 bases from J; bases unmatched to any gene: 6. CDR1 and CDR2 (germline): SGHRS, YFSETQ. The CDR3 totals 15 residues. The chain's CDR3 is CASSPGQSYTGELFF. The DNA of the CDR3 is TGCGCCAGCAGCCCGGGACAGAGCTACACCGGGGAGCTGTTTTTT. Based on the CDR3 plus reference TRBV5-1 and TRBJ2-2, the full variable domain is KAGVTQTPRYLIKTRGQQVTLSCSPISGHRSVSWYQQTPGQGLQFLFEYFSETQRNKGNFPGRFSGRQFSNSRSEMNVSTLELGDSALYLCASSPGQSYTGELFFGEGSRLTVL.

The rearrangement joins TRBV9 to TRBJ2-7; 11 positions agree with TRBD2. Germline V gene sequence: CDR1 SGDLS, CDR2 YYNGEE. The CDR3 has 14 residues. The V gene end was trimmed by 0 bases and the J gene end by 13 bases; junction bases not matched to a gene: 9. CDR3 DNA: TGTGCCAGCAGCGTAGAGCCTAGCGGGGGGCCCGATTACTTC. This gives the protein CASSVEPSGGPDYF.

The chain links TRBV2 to TRBJ2-5; TRBD2 aligns across 10 bases. With 2 bases clipped from V and 7 bases from J, the junction kept 7 bases outside the gene matches. The CDR3 contains 15 residues. The germline CDR1 and CDR2 sequences are SNHLY and FYNNEI. For the CDR3, the DNA is TGTGCCAGCAGTGAATCGGGGACTAGCGTGGGGACCCAGTACTTC. It yields the protein CASSESGTSVGTQYF.